A selection of T cell receptor beta chains follows, all from one sample in a study of T cell changes during pregnancy in multiple sclerosis. Data came from immunoSEQ multiplex PCR; TCRdb stores just in-frame clones and leaves some out. The sample holds under 65,000 clones, about nine tenths seen once. The sample here was CD4+ T cells from peripheral blood mononuclear cells, taken after pregnancy. All receptors derive from a female donor in good health, enrolled as a control in a pregnancy study. The CDR3 runs from the conserved cysteine through the conserved F or W. The D gene is left open where the match is weak. Size tells how often a clone was seen (once, few, many) or the class of an expanded clone, and some rows leave it out.

.,TRBJ1-2,.,TRBV21-1,TGTGCCAGCAGAACCCGGGACAGGGGGACTCGGGATGGCTACACCTTC,CASRTRDRGTRDGYTF
.,TRBJ2-1,TRBD1,TRBV6-6,TGTGCCACCACGACGGGACAGGGGGCAGGTGAGCAGTTCTTC,CATTTGQGAGEQFF
.,TRBJ2-2,.,TRBV11-3,TGTGCCAGCAGCCCACGGGAAAGTAACACCGGGGAGCTGTTTTTT,CASSPRESNTGELFF
.,TRBJ1-2,TRBD1,TRBV9,TGTGCCAGCAGCTCCCGGACAGGGGTCCTTAACTATGGCTACACCTTC,CASSSRTGVLNYGYTF
.,TRBJ2-7,TRBD1,TRBV29-1,TGCAGCGTTGAAGATATAGGGGACAGAACCTACGAGCAGTACTTC,CSVEDIGDRTYEQYF
.,TRBJ2-1,TRBD2,TRBV5-4,TGTGCCAGCAGCTTCCTAGCGGGGGCAACTTACAATGAGCAGTTCTTC,CASSFLAGATYNEQFF
.,TRBJ1-6,TRBD1,TRBV6-1,TGTGCCAGCAGTGTTGGGACAGGGGGAAATTCACCCCTCCACTTT,CASSVGTGGNSPLHF
.,TRBJ2-5,TRBD2,TRBV6-5,TGTGCCAGCAGTTACTCGGTACCGGGACTAGGGGAGACCCAGTACTTC,CASSYSVPGLGETQYF
.,TRBJ2-7,TRBD2,TRBV5-1,TGCGCCAGCAGCCGGGAGGGAGTGCAGTACTTC,CASSREGVQYF
.,TRBJ2-1,TRBD2,TRBV4-1,TGCGCCAGCAGCCAAGTACGGACTAGCGTTAATGAGCAGTTCTTC,CASSQVRTSVNEQFF
.,TRBJ1-2,TRBD1,TRBV6-1,TGTGCCAGCACTTCCGGGACAGGGGGCTATGGCTACACCTTC,CASTSGTGGYGYTF
.,TRBJ1-1,.,TRBV6-1,TGTGCCAGCAGTGAGCTGGGCTTGAACACTGAAGCTTTCTTT,CASSELGLNTEAFF
.,TRBJ1-1,.,TRBV29-1,TGCAGCGTTGAGTGGGGAGGTAACACTGAAGCTTTCTTT,CSVEWGGNTEAFF
.,TRBJ1-5,.,TRBV15,TGTGCCACCAGCAGCTTCCCCTCCCAGCCCCAGCATTTT,CATSSFPSQPQHF
.,TRBJ1-6,.,TRBV27,TGTGCCAGCAGTTTTTACTATAATTCACCCCTCCACTTT,CASSFYYNSPLHF
.,TRBJ2-2,.,TRBV5-3,TGTGCCAGAAGCTTTAGGCAGGGGAGATCCGGGGAGCTGTTTTTT,CARSFRQGRSGELFF
.,TRBJ1-1,TRBD1,TRBV5-1,TGCGCCAGCCGGACAGGTTACGCCCCACGAAGAAACACTGAAGCTTTCTTT,CASRTGYAPRRNTEAFF
.,TRBJ2-7,TRBD2,TRBV5-6,TGTGCCAGCAGCTTGCTCGGCGGGAGAGTGGAGCAGTACTTC,CASSLLGGRVEQYF
.,TRBJ2-1,TRBD1,TRBV19,TGTGCCAGTAGTAACAGGGGGCTGGGAAATGAGCAGTTCTTC,CASSNRGLGNEQFF
.,TRBJ1-3,.,TRBV30,TGTGCCTGGAGTGAGGGAGGGCCGGGAAACACCATATATTTT,CAWSEGGPGNTIYF
.,TRBJ2-5,.,TRBV6-5,TGTGCCAGCAGTTACACCAGGGTAGAGACCCAGTACTTC,CASSYTRVETQYF
.,TRBJ2-5,.,TRBV6-1,TGTGCCCAGTCGGCGGGGTACCAAGAGACCCAGTACTTC,CAQSAGYQETQYF
.,TRBJ1-4,TRBD1,TRBV30,TGTGCCTGGAGTTTAGACAGGGTAAATGAAAAACTGTTTTTT,CAWSLDRVNEKLFF
.,TRBJ1-5,.,TRBV19,TGTGCCAGTAGTATCCCGGGAGGACAGCCCCAGCATTTT,CASSIPGGQPQHF
.,TRBJ2-2,TRBD1,TRBV30,TGTGCCTGGACGATCGGGACAGCGAACACCGGGGAGCTGTTTTTT,CAWTIGTANTGELFF
.,TRBJ2-7,TRBD1,TRBV27,TGTGCCAGCAGACGACAGGGTTCCTACGAGCAGTACTTC,CASRRQGSYEQYF
few,TRBJ2-2,.,TRBV5-1,TGCGCCAGCAGCATTAGCGGGAACACCGGGGAGCTGTTTTTT,CASSISGNTGELFF
.,TRBJ2-4,.,TRBV28,TGTGCCAGCAGTTTGGTGGACAGCAAAAACATTCAGTACTTC,CASSLVDSKNIQYF
.,TRBJ1-3,TRBD1,TRBV18,TGTGCCAGCTCACCGACAACAGGGGTCAACACCATATATTTT,CASSPTTGVNTIYF
.,TRBJ2-3,.,TRBV27,TGTGCCAGCAGTTCGCGGGATGCCACAGATACGCAGTATTTT,CASSSRDATDTQYF
.,TRBJ2-4,.,TRBV30,TGTGCCTGGAGTGACCCAGCGGCTAAAAACATTCAGTACTTC,CAWSDPAAKNIQYF